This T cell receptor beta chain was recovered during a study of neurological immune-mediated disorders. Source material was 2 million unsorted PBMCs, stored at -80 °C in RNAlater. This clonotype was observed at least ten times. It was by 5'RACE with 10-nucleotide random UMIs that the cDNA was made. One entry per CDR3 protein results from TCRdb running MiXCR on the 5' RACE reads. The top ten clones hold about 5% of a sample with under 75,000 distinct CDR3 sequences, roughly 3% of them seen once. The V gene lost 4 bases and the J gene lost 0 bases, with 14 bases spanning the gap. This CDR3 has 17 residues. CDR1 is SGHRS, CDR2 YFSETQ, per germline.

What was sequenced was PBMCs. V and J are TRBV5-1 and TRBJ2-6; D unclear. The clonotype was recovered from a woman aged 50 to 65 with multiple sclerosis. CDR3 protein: CASSQVVINSGANVLTF. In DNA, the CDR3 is TGCGCCAGCAGCCAAGTGGTCATCAACTCTGGGGCCAACGTCCTGACTTTC.